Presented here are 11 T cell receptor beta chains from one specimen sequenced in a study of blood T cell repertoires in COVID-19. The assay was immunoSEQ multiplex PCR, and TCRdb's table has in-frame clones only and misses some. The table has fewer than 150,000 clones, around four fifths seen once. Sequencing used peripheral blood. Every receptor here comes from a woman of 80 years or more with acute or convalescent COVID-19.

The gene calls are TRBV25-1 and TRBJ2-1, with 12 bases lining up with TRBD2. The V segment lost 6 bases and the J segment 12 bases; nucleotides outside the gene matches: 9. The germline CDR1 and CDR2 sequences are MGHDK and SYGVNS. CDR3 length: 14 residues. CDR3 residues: CASRAGLAGSGQFF. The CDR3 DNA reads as TGTGCCAGCAGGGCGGGACTAGCGGGTTCAGGGCAGTTCTTC.

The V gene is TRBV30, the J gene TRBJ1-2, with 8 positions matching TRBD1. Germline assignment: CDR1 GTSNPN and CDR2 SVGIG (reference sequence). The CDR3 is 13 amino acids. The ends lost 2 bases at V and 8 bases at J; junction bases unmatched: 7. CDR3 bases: TGTGCCTGGAGTTATGGACAGGGAGGCGGCTACACCTTC. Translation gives CAWSYGQGGGYTF.

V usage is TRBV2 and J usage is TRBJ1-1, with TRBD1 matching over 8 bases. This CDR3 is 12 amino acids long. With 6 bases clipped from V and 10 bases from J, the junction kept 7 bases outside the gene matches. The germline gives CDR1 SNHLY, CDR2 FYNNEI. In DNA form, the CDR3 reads TGTGCCAGCAGACCCGGACAGGGAGCAGCTTTCTTT. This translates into CASRPGQGAAFF.

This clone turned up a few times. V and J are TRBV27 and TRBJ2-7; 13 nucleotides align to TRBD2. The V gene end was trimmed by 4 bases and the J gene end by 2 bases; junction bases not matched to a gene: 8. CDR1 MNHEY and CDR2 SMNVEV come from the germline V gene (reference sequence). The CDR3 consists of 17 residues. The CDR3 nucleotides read TGTGCCAGCAGTTCCTTACCGGGACTAGCGGGACCCTACGAGCAGTACTTC. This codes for CASSSLPGLAGPYEQYF.

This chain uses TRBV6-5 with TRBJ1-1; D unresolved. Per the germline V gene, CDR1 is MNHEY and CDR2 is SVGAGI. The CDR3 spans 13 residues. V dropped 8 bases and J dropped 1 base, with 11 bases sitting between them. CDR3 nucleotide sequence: TGTGCCAGCTTGGCCAGGCAGAACACTGAAGCTTTCTTT. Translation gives CASLARQNTEAFF.

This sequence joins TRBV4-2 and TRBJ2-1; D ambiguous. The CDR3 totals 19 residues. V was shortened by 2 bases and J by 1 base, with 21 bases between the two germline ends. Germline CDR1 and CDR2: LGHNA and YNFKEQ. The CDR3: CASSQSPPGPEASYNEQFF. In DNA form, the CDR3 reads TGTGCCAGCAGCCAAAGTCCTCCGGGTCCGGAAGCGTCCTACAATGAGCAGTTCTTC.

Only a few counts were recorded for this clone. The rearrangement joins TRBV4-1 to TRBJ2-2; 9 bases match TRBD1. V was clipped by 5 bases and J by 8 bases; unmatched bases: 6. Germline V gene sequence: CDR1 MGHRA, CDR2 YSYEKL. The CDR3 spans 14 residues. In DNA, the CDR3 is TGCGCCAGCAGCAACCACAGGGGGCGAGGGGAGCTGTTTTTT. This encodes CASSNHRGRGELFF.

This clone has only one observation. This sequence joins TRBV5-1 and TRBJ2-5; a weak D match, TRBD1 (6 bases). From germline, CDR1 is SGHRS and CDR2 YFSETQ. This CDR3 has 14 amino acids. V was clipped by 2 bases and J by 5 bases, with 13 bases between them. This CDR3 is CASSFSGDRETQYF. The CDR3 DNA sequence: TGCGCCAGCAGCTTCTCAGGGGATAGGGAGACCCAGTACTTC.

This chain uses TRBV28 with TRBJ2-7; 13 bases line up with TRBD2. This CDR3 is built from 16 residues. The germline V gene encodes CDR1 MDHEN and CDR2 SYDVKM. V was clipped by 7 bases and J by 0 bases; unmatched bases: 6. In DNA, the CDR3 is TGTGCCAGCACTGGGACTAGCGGGAAAAGCTCCTACGAGCAGTACTTC. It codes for CASTGTSGKSSYEQYF.

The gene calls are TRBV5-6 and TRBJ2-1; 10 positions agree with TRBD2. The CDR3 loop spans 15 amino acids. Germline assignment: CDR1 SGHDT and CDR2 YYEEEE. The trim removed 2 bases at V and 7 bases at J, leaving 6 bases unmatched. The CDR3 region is CASSFGWTSGNEQFF. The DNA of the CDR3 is TGTGCCAGCAGCTTTGGCTGGACTAGCGGAAATGAGCAGTTCTTC.

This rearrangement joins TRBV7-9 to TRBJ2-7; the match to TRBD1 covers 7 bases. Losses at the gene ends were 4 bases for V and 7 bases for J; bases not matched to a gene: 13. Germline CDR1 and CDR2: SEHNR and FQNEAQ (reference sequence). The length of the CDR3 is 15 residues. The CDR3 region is CASSSDGTASEEQYF. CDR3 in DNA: TGTGCCAGCAGCTCCGACGGGACAGCCAGTGAGGAGCAGTACTTC.